The rows below give T cell receptor beta chains drawn from one sample of a study of blood T cell repertoires in COVID-19. Sequencing was performed with immunoSEQ multiplex PCR; in TCRdb, only in-frame clones are kept and a portion is missing. The top ten hold 3% of the sample, which has 300,000 to 400,000 clones, around 90% seen once. Material: peripheral blood. The receptor source for this set is a woman in her 30s with COVID-19, enrolled during active disease. The CDR3 runs from the conserved cysteine through the conserved F or W. D genes are given only for firm matches. Not all rows give a size; the values are once, few, many and, for expanded clones, a class.

J gene | V gene | clone size | D gene | CDR3 protein | CDR3 DNA
TRBJ2-3 | TRBV13 | NA | TRBD2 | CASSLVAGGPDTQYF | TGTGCCAGCAGCTTAGTGGCGGGAGGGCCAGATACGCAGTATTTT
TRBJ2-2 | TRBV9 | NA | NA | CASSVALAANTGELFF | TGTGCCAGCAGCGTAGCTCTGGCGGCGAACACCGGGGAGCTGTTTTTT
TRBJ2-4 | TRBV24-1 | NA | NA | CATSEGNRVAKNIQYF | TGTGCCACCAGTGAGGGGAACAGGGTAGCCAAAAACATTCAGTACTTC
TRBJ2-1 | TRBV7-2 | NA | TRBD2 | CASSQTSGPYNEQFF | TGTGCCAGCAGTCAGACTAGCGGGCCCTACAATGAGCAGTTCTTC
TRBJ2-2 | TRBV6-6 | NA | NA | CASSYRGPMAGELFF | TGTGCCAGCAGTTACAGGGGCCCCATGGCCGGGGAGCTGTTTTTT
TRBJ2-1 | TRBV29-1 | NA | NA | CSGSGNEQFF | TGCAGCGGGTCCGGTAATGAGCAGTTCTTC
TRBJ1-1 | TRBV6-5 | NA | NA | CASSYGGGGTEAFF | TGTGCCAGCAGTTACGGGGGAGGTGGCACTGAAGCTTTCTTT
TRBJ1-1 | TRBV5-6 | NA | NA | CATQRGNTEAFF | TGTGCCACCCAAAGGGGGAACACTGAAGCTTTCTTT
TRBJ1-1 | TRBV7-2 | NA | NA | CASSETSLNRENTEAFF | TGTGCCAGCAGCGAGACAAGCCTTAACAGGGAGAACACTGAAGCTTTCTTT
TRBJ1-6 | TRBV7-9 | NA | TRBD1 | CASSVTGDSPLHF | TGTGCCAGCAGCGTAACAGGGGATTCACCCCTCCACTTT
TRBJ2-7 | TRBV7-9 | NA | TRBD1 | CASSLGNRGTSYYEQYF | TGTGCCAGCAGCTTAGGGAACAGGGGGACTTCCTACTACGAGCAGTACTTC
TRBJ2-1 | TRBV19 | NA | NA | CASSIGRGGNEQFF | TGTGCCAGTAGTATAGGCCGGGGAGGTAATGAGCAGTTCTTC
TRBJ2-1 | TRBV11-3 | NA | TRBD2 | CASSLAGGGAEQFF | TGTGCCAGCAGTCTAGCGGGAGGGGGGGCTGAGCAGTTCTTC
TRBJ1-5 | TRBV4-1 | NA | NA | CASSLNLQVVLDQPQHF | TGCGCCAGCAGCCTAAACTTACAGGTGGTGCTGGATCAGCCCCAGCATTTT
TRBJ1-2 | TRBV24-1 | NA | NA | CATSDYSLPYGYTF | TGTGCCACCAGTGACTATAGCCTGCCCTATGGCTACACCTTC
TRBJ2-1 | TRBV27 | NA | TRBD2 | CASSLGSRRGLSLSYNEQFF | TGTGCCAGCAGTTTAGGAAGTCGAAGGGGACTATCCCTTTCCTACAATGAGCAGTTCTTC
TRBJ2-1 | TRBV2 | NA | NA | CASRLSLLSDEQFF | TGTGCCAGCCGATTATCCTTACTCAGCGATGAGCAGTTCTTC
TRBJ2-2 | TRBV29-1 | NA | TRBD1 | CSARTGWNGELFF | TGCAGCGCCAGGACAGGGTGGAACGGGGAGCTGTTTTTT
TRBJ1-1 | TRBV5-6 | NA | NA | CASSLDSASGSTEAFF | TGTGCCAGCAGCTTGGATTCCGCCAGTGGGAGCACTGAAGCTTTCTTT
TRBJ1-1 | TRBV7-6 | NA | NA | CASSSSRQGYPEAFF | TGTGCCAGCAGCTCCTCTCGCCAGGGTTATCCTGAAGCTTTCTTT
TRBJ2-2 | TRBV28 | NA | TRBD1 | CASSPQGATGELFF | TGTGCCAGCAGTCCACAGGGGGCCACCGGGGAGCTGTTTTTT
TRBJ2-5 | TRBV14 | NA | TRBD2 | CASSQAQFLGLAGTPGQETQYF | TGTGCCAGCAGCCAAGCCCAGTTTCTGGGGCTAGCGGGAACCCCCGGCCAAGAGACCCAGTACTTC
TRBJ2-1 | TRBV7-8 | NA | TRBD2 | CASSPGAPWLAGETRSYNEQFF | TGTGCCAGCAGCCCCGGCGCTCCCTGGCTAGCGGGAGAAACTCGCTCCTACAATGAGCAGTTCTTC
TRBJ2-1 | TRBV4-3 | NA | NA | CASSQAFGPGAYNEQFF | TGCGCCAGCAGCCAAGCGTTTGGCCCGGGGGCCTACAATGAGCAGTTCTTC
TRBJ1-1 | TRBV19 | once | NA | CATEGSLNTEAFF | TGTGCCACCGAGGGATCCCTTAACACTGAAGCTTTCTTT
TRBJ1-1 | TRBV7-9 | NA | NA | CASSLVGGETEAFF | TGTGCCAGCAGCTTAGTTGGGGGGGAAACTGAAGCTTTCTTT
TRBJ1-4 | TRBV4-1 | NA | NA | CASSQDTARTARVTNEKLFF | TGCGCCAGCAGCCAAGATACCGCGCGGACAGCCCGAGTCACTAATGAAAAACTGTTTTTT
TRBJ2-3 | TRBV11-1 | NA | TRBD2 | CASSILAGRGTDTQYF | TGTGCCAGCAGCATCCTAGCGGGACGGGGCACAGATACGCAGTATTTT
TRBJ2-3 | TRBV6-2/TRBV6-3 | NA | TRBD2 | CASSPGTRTQYF | TGTGCCAGCAGCCCCGGGACTAGGACGCAGTATTTT
TRBJ1-1 | TRBV11-3 | NA | TRBD1 | CASSLDPPTQGVNTEAFF | TGTGCCAGCAGCTTAGATCCCCCGACTCAGGGGGTAAACACTGAAGCTTTCTTT
TRBJ2-7 | TRBV27 | NA | NA | CASSTNPGGYEQYF | TGTGCCAGCAGTACAAACCCTGGTGGCTACGAGCAGTACTTC
TRBJ1-6 | TRBV10-3 | NA | NA | CAISVGQGGGDSPLHF | TGTGCCATCAGTGTGGGTCAGGGCGGCGGAGATTCACCCCTCCACTTT
TRBJ2-6 | TRBV27 | NA | TRBD1 | CASSSEQGPLLSLSGANVLTF | TGTGCCAGCAGCTCCGAACAGGGGCCCCTCCTCTCGCTCTCTGGGGCCAACGTCCTGACTTTC
TRBJ1-3 | TRBV2 | NA | NA | CASSVEELVRNTIYF | TGTGCCAGCAGTGTTGAGGAGTTGGTTCGAAACACCATATATTTT
TRBJ1-2 | TRBV2 | once | TRBD1 | CASQTGAHYGYTF | TGTGCCAGCCAGACAGGGGCCCACTATGGCTACACCTTC
TRBJ1-3 | TRBV28 | NA | NA | CASSGDNYGNTIYF | TGTGCCAGCAGCGGAGATAACTACGGAAACACCATATATTTT
TRBJ2-3 | TRBV6-2/TRBV6-3 | NA | TRBD2 | CASSAPGLARYF | TGTGCCAGCAGCGCACCGGGACTAGCGAGGTATTTT
TRBJ2-3 | TRBV11-2 | NA | TRBD2 | CASSLRGGRADTQYF | TGTGCCAGCAGCCTCCGCGGCGGGAGGGCAGATACGCAGTATTTT
TRBJ1-1 | TRBV28 | NA | TRBD1 | CASSGGTGGFEAFF | TGTGCCAGCAGCGGGGGGACAGGGGGCTTTGAAGCTTTCTTT
TRBJ1-5 | TRBV6-2/TRBV6-3 | few | NA | CASSYLTGEKLSNQPQHF | TGTGCCAGCAGTTACCTGACAGGAGAGAAGCTTAGCAATCAGCCCCAGCATTTT
TRBJ2-1 | TRBV5-1 | NA | TRBD2 | CASSEREDGEQFF | TGCGCCAGCAGCGAGCGGGAGGACGGTGAGCAGTTCTTC
TRBJ2-1 | TRBV28 | once | NA | CASSPGDASYNEQFF | TGTGCCAGCAGTCCAGGGGATGCCTCCTACAATGAGCAGTTCTTC
TRBJ1-1 | TRBV7-2 | once | NA | CASSLISERTVEAFF | TGTGCCAGCAGCTTAATTAGCGAGAGGACGGTTGAAGCTTTCTTT
TRBJ1-2 | TRBV6-5 | NA | NA | CASSSTDRTCTF | TGTGCCAGCAGTTCTACCGACAGAACTTGCACCTTC
TRBJ1-1 | TRBV14 | NA | NA | CASSQVFGFGGKAFF | TGTGCCAGCAGCCAAGTTTTCGGGTTCGGGGGGAAAGCTTTCTTT
TRBJ1-2 | TRBV5-1 | NA | NA | CASSLASGHGGYTF | TGCGCCAGCAGCTTGGCCTCGGGACACGGTGGCTACACCTTC
TRBJ1-3 | TRBV5-4 | once | TRBD1 | CASSWDRVGNTIYF | TGTGCCAGCAGCTGGGACAGGGTTGGAAACACCATATATTTT
TRBJ2-7 | TRBV28 | NA | TRBD1 | CASRRQGAGEQYF | TGTGCCAGCAGGCGACAGGGGGCTGGCGAGCAGTACTTC
TRBJ2-7 | TRBV28 | once | TRBD1 | CASSLGTGGSYEQYF | TGTGCCAGCAGTTTGGGGACAGGGGGCTCTTACGAGCAGTACTTC
TRBJ1-1 | TRBV4-3 | NA | NA | CASRKTGMNTEAFF | TGCGCCAGCAGGAAAACAGGTATGAACACTGAAGCTTTCTTT